The 27 T cell receptor beta chains below all came from one sample that was sequenced in a study of OX40 agonist ivuxolimab in advanced cancers. Here immunoSEQ multiplex PCR was the method, and the copy in TCRdb shows in-frame clones only, minus some. The table records tens of thousands of clones, around 89% of them present only once. Sequencing was performed on CD4+ or CD8+ T cells sorted from blood, taken in a trial of the OX40 agonist ivuxolimab. These receptors came from an adult with an advanced solid tumor such as melanoma, head and neck, liver or kidney cancer.

The genes are TRBV5-1 and TRBJ2-5; tentatively, D is TRBD2 (6 bases). Germline-derived CDR1 and CDR2 are SGHRS and YFSETQ. The CDR3 loop spans 16 amino acids. V was pared by 0 bases and J by 7 bases, with 19 bases between. The CDR3 here is CASSLGPLATPGTQYF. DNA of the CDR3: TGCGCCAGCAGCTTGGGGCCACTAGCTACCCCGGGGACCCAGTACTTC.

V and J are TRBV7-2 and TRBJ2-4; D may be TRBD1 or TRBD2 (5 bases each). With 5 bases removed from V and 5 bases from J, the gap between germline ends came to 22 bases. CDR3 length equals 17 residues. Looked up from germline, CDR1 is SGHTA and CDR2 is FQGNSA. Here the CDR3 DNA reads TGTGCCAGCAGCCCGGGGCAGGGATGGGCTCTGGAAAACATTCAGTACTTC. It specifies CASSPGQGWALENIQYF.

The CDR3 DNA is TGTGCCAGCAGCTTAGCTGTATCCTACGAGCAGTACTTC. Amino acid sequence: CASSLAVSYEQYF. V usage is TRBV11-2 and J usage is TRBJ2-7; D is undetermined. The CDR3 totals 13 residues. V was cut by 1 base and J by 1 base, with 5 bases left in between. Germline CDR1 reads SGHAT; CDR2 reads FQNNGV. Together with reference TRBV11-2 and TRBJ2-7, the CDR3 gives the full variable domain: EAGVAQSPRYKIIEKRQSVAFWCNPISGHATLYWYQQILGQGPKLLIQFQNNGVVDDSQLPKDRFSAERLKGVDSTLKIQPAKLEDSAVYLCASSLAVSYEQYFGPGTRLTVT.

This sequence joins TRBV6-1 and TRBJ1-1, with unresolved D. This CDR3 spans 18 amino acids. V gave up 0 bases and J gave up 7 bases, with 24 bases separating them. Germline values: CDR1 MNHNS, CDR2 SASEGT. CDR3 in amino acids: CASSEAGGSRAWGVEAFF. CDR3 DNA: TGTGCCAGCAGTGAAGCGGGAGGGTCCCGGGCTTGGGGTGTTGAAGCTTTCTTT.

The chain recombines TRBV4-1 with TRBJ1-1, with D hard to call. The CDR3 totals 13 residues. V was cut by 0 bases and J by 1 base, with 3 bases left in between. In germline, CDR1 is MGHRA, CDR2 YSYEKL. In nucleotides, the CDR3 is TGCGCCAGCAGCCAAGACCGGAACACTGAAGCTTTCTTT. This translates into CASSQDRNTEAFF.

The V call is TRBV6-1, the J call TRBJ2-3; 9 bases map to TRBD1. The trim removed 3 bases at V and 7 bases at J, leaving 2 bases unmatched. In germline, CDR1 is MNHNS, CDR2 SASEGT. The CDR3 contains 13 residues. The CDR3 region is CASSEGQGNTQYF. For the CDR3, the DNA is TGTGCCAGCAGTGAGGGACAGGGAAATACGCAGTATTTT.

The chain employs TRBV6-5 and TRBJ2-5, with 9 bases identical to TRBD1. The CDR3 covers 15 residues. Germline V gene lookup returns CDR1 MNHEY and CDR2 SVGAGI. Unmatched junction bases numbered 7, after V lost 7 bases and J lost 1 base. As DNA, the CDR3 is TGTGCCAGCAAAGAACAGGGGGCGGGCCAAGAGACCCAGTACTTC. This sequence encodes CASKEQGAGQETQYF.

J is TRBJ2-3 and V is TRBV15; D gene unclear. V was shortened by 1 base and J by 4 bases, with 9 bases between the two germline ends. Germline V gene data show CDR1 as LNHNV and CDR2 as YYDKDF (reference sequence). The CDR3 runs 14 residues. In DNA form, the CDR3 reads TGTGCCACCAGCAGAGGAGCTAAGTCAGATACGCAGTATTTT. Its translation is CATSRGAKSDTQYF.

This rearrangement joins TRBV27 to TRBJ2-1; TRBD1 aligns across 8 bases. The CDR3 totals 17 residues. Per the germline V gene, CDR1 is MNHEY and CDR2 is SMNVEV (reference sequence). J lost 6 bases, V lost 5 bases, and 15 bases had no gene match. CDR3 residues: CASSHRRQGLSFNEQFF. CDR3 in DNA: TGTGCCAGCAGTCACCGAAGACAGGGGTTATCATTCAATGAGCAGTTCTTC.

The gene calls are TRBV19 and TRBJ1-5; the match to TRBD1 covers 7 bases. Trimming took 3 bases from V and 3 from J; bases not matched to a gene: 5. CDR1 is LNHDA and CDR2 is SQIVND in the germline V gene (reference sequence). The CDR3 extends over 15 amino acids. The CDR3 spells CASSIPGQNNQPQHF. The CDR3 DNA sequence: TGTGCCAGTAGTATCCCGGGACAGAACAATCAGCCCCAGCATTTT.

The V gene is TRBV18, the J gene TRBJ1-1, with D perhaps matching TRBD1 (6 bases). Deletions cut 4 bases from V and 1 base from J, with 13 bases between. Germline V gene sequence: CDR1 KGHSH, CDR2 LQKENI. The CDR3 has 15 residues. In nucleotides, the CDR3 is TGTGCCAGCTCACTTCGACAGGCCCCGAACACTGAAGCTTTCTTT. Its protein is CASSLRQAPNTEAFF.

This clone was observed once. The J gene is TRBJ1-4, the V gene TRBV5-1; D ambiguous. The CDR3 consists of 16 residues. Trimming left V 1 base short and J 1 base short, with 11 bases between. CDR1 is SGHRS and CDR2 is YFSETQ in the germline V gene. The CDR3 nucleotides are TGCGCCAGCAGCTTGTCAAGTGGCAGAACTAATGAAAAACTGTTTTTT. This encodes CASSLSSGRTNEKLFF.

The rearrangement joins TRBV7-3 to TRBJ2-3; 9 nucleotides align to TRBD2. This CDR3 spans 16 amino acids. V dropped 3 bases and J dropped 1; count of bases not matched to a gene: 5. Germline values: CDR1 SGHTA, CDR2 FQGTGA. CDR3 in DNA: TGTGCCAGCAGCTTTTTTAGCGGGAGAGGCACAGATACGCAGTATTTT. Protein: CASSFFSGRGTDTQYF.

The rearrangement uses TRBV6-1 and TRBJ2-3; TRBD2 matches at 13 bases. Germline-derived CDR1 and CDR2 are MNHNS and SASEGT. The V segment lost 3 bases and the J segment 4 bases; nucleotides outside the gene matches: 13. The CDR3 runs 19 residues. CDR3 in DNA: TGTGCCAGCAGTGAGGGGACTAGCGGGATTCTGGATGTGGCAGATACGCAGTATTTT. Protein sequence: CASSEGTSGILDVADTQYF.

The chain joins TRBV7-9 to TRBJ1-4; D remains unclear. This CDR3 has 14 residues. V was cut by 8 bases and J by 3 bases, with 13 bases left in between. Germline V lookup: CDR1 SEHNR, CDR2 FQNEAQ (reference sequence). DNA of the CDR3: TGTGCCAGCCAAATTCCCGGGGCTAATGAAAAACTGTTTTTT. Protein product: CASQIPGANEKLFF.

The chain employs TRBV5-6 and TRBJ2-2, with 10 positions matching TRBD2. The V gene's germline CDR1 is SGHDT and CDR2 YYEEEE. The CDR3 covers 16 residues. J was trimmed by 5 bases and V by 4 bases; bases with no gene match: 8. CDR3 in DNA: TGTGCCAGCAGCCAAAGCGGGAGGGCTGGGACCGGGGAGCTGTTTTTT. Protein sequence: CASSQSGRAGTGELFF. The full variable domain, with the rest looked up from reference TRBV5-6 and TRBJ2-2, is DAGVTQSPTHLIKTRGQQVTLRCSPKSGHDTVSWYQQALGQGPQFIFQYYEEEERQRGNFPDRFSGHQFPNYSSELNVNALLLGDSALYLCASSQSGRAGTGELFFGEGSRLTVL.

The V gene is TRBV5-1, the J gene TRBJ2-3; TRBD2 aligns across 13 bases. This CDR3 contains 18 residues. V shed 0 bases and J 6 bases; nucleotides not matched to a gene: 10. CDR1 SGHRS and CDR2 YFSETQ come from the germline V gene. As DNA, the CDR3 is TGCGCCAGCAGCTTGGAAGGCACTAGCGGGAGGGCCTGGGATACGCAGTATTTT. It specifies CASSLEGTSGRAWDTQYF.

The V and J genes are TRBV4-1 and TRBJ2-1; 11 nucleotides align to TRBD2. Trimming removed 3 bases from V and 5 bases from J; junction bases left unmatched: 12. From germline, CDR1 is MGHRA and CDR2 YSYEKL. The CDR3 contains 18 residues. The CDR3 DNA sequence: TGCGCCAGCAGCCAGTCACCTCGACTAGCGGGGACCGACAATGAGCAGTTCTTC. It encodes CASSQSPRLAGTDNEQFF.

This sequence joins TRBV11-3 and TRBJ2-7, with D possibly being TRBD1 or TRBD2 (5 bases each). The CDR3 is made up of 12 amino acids. Trimming left V 5 bases short and J 2 bases short, with 7 bases between. Germline assignment: CDR1 SGHNT and CDR2 YENEEA. In DNA, the CDR3 is TGTGCCAGCAGCGGGACGACCTACGAGCAGTACTTC. It specifies CASSGTTYEQYF.

The chain uses TRBV5-4 and TRBJ2-3; the D gene is possibly TRBD1 (6 bases). The CDR3 is 15 residues long. Deletions cut 2 bases from V and 3 bases from J, with 13 bases between. Germline CDR1 SGHNT, CDR2 YYREEE (reference sequence). DNA of the CDR3: TGTGCCAGCAGCTTAACAGGGTTCCTAACAGATACGCAGTATTTT. Its protein is CASSLTGFLTDTQYF.

The rearrangement uses TRBV29-1 and TRBJ2-7; D is possibly TRBD1 (6 bases). Between the trimmed V and J ends, which lost 6 bases and 7 bases, there was a span of 25 bases. This CDR3 is built from 15 residues. The germline V gene encodes CDR1 SQVTM and CDR2 ANQGSEA. CDR3 DNA sequence: TGCAGCGTGAAAGGAGGCGGGCAGGGGCCGGGGGAGCAGTACTTC. Residues: CSVKGGGQGPGEQYF.

The chain is built from TRBV9 and TRBJ2-1, with 7 bases aligning to TRBD2. The CDR3 has 16 amino acids. Germline V gene data show CDR1 as SGDLS and CDR2 as YYNGEE. The trim removed 0 bases at V and 5 bases at J, leaving 8 bases unmatched. The CDR3 bases are TGTGCCAGCAGCGTAGAGGGAGCGGGATTGCACAATGAGCAGTTCTTC. Its translation is CASSVEGAGLHNEQFF.

V is TRBV7-9 and J is TRBJ2-3; 8 positions match TRBD2. V lost 5 bases and J lost 2; bases outside the gene matches: 12. Germline CDR1 and CDR2: SEHNR and FQNEAQ (reference sequence). This CDR3 spans 17 amino acids. The chain's CDR3 is CASSTRGGRGATDTQYF. The CDR3 DNA reads as TGTGCCAGCAGCACCCGTGGAGGGCGGGGGGCCACAGATACGCAGTATTTT.

The rearrangement uses TRBV19 and TRBJ2-3, with D tentatively TRBD2 (7 bases). V was trimmed by 3 bases and J by 5 bases, leaving 15 bases between them. The germline gives CDR1 LNHDA, CDR2 SQIVND (reference sequence). This CDR3 has 15 amino acids. The CDR3 is CASSIPSGGGDTQYF. For the CDR3, the DNA is TGTGCCAGTAGTATCCCTAGCGGAGGGGGAGATACGCAGTATTTT.

The J gene is TRBJ2-7, the V gene TRBV27; TRBD2 agrees at 7 bases. CDR1 is MNHEY, CDR2 SMNVEV, per germline (reference sequence). The CDR3 is 15 amino acids. V was clipped by 2 bases and J by 6 bases; unmatched bases: 10. CDR3 protein: CASSLKAGEGIEQYF. CDR3 coding DNA: TGTGCCAGCAGTTTAAAGGCGGGAGAAGGGATCGAGCAGTACTTC.

This chain joins TRBV19 and TRBJ2-7; a weak D match, TRBD1 (6 bases). Trimming pared 5 bases from V and 3 bases from J, leaving 11 bases between. Germline CDR1 reads LNHDA; CDR2 reads SQIVND (reference sequence). This CDR3 contains 13 residues. The chain's CDR3 is CASSLRGNYEQYF. The CDR3, as DNA: TGTGCCAGTAGTCTCAGGGGCAACTACGAGCAGTACTTC.

Comments on this clone: The junction and the germline gene differ at one end; a read error may be behind it. The same CDR3 can be traced to other DNA sequences in this sample. The chain uses TRBV4-1 and TRBJ2-2; 8 positions match TRBD2. The CDR3 totals 17 residues. Looked up from germline, CDR1 is MGHRA and CDR2 is YSYEKL. CDR3 nucleotides: TGCGCCAGCAGCCGGCCTTCGGGCGGGAGGAACACCGGGGAACTGTTTTTT. This sequence encodes CASSRPSGGRNTGELFF.